The 29 T cell receptor beta chains reported below all come from one sample, sequenced in a study of blood T cell repertoires in COVID-19. Using immunoSEQ multiplex PCR, the repertoire was profiled, and TCRdb retains in-frame clones only, with some absent. The sample holds about 270,000 clones, about 80% seen once. The source material was peripheral blood. The receptors were sampled from a human donor in a cohort sampled during active COVID-19.

This chain connects TRBV24-1 to TRBJ2-1; the match to TRBD1 covers 7 bases. J was trimmed by 0 bases and V by 2 bases; bases with no gene match: 18. CDR1 is KGHDR and CDR2 is SFDVKD in the germline V gene. This CDR3 contains 21 residues. The chain's CDR3 is CATSDSARARTWTGSYNEQFF. In DNA form, the CDR3 reads TGTGCCACCAGTGATTCCGCGCGCGCACGCACCTGGACAGGCTCCTACAATGAGCAGTTCTTC.

This clone turned up a few times. V is TRBV4-2 and J is TRBJ2-2, with 7 bases aligning to TRBD1. With V trimmed by 2 bases and J by 0 bases, 3 bases remained unmatched. This CDR3 is 16 amino acids long. CDR1 and CDR2 from the germline V gene are LGHNA and YNFKEQ. CDR3 DNA sequence: TGTGCCAGCAGCCAACAGGACAGGTCGAACACCGGGGAGCTGTTTTTT. It specifies CASSQQDRSNTGELFF.

This CDR3 reads CATSREVGASYEQYF. The CDR3 region has the DNA TGTGCCACCAGCAGAGAGGTGGGAGCAAGCTACGAGCAGTACTTC. The chain joins TRBV15 to TRBJ2-7, with D maybe TRBD2 (5 bases). Germline CDR1 LNHNV, CDR2 YYDKDF (reference sequence). The germline V and J ends were trimmed by 0 bases and 3 bases, with 12 bases remaining between them. The CDR3 has 15 amino acids. Using reference TRBV15 and TRBJ2-7 for the parts outside the CDR3, the full variable domain is DAMVIQNPRYQVTQFGKPVTLSCSQTLNHNVMYWYQQKSSQAPKLLFHYYDKDFNNEADTPDNFQSRRPNTSFCFLDIRSPGLGDTAMYLCATSREVGASYEQYFGPGTRLTVT.

This sequence joins TRBV18 and TRBJ1-1; 7 nucleotides agree with TRBD1. J lost 6 bases, V lost 5 bases, and 3 bases had no gene match. The CDR3 has 12 residues. Looked up from germline, CDR1 is KGHSH and CDR2 is LQKENI. The CDR3 sequence: CASSTGVPEAFF. The CDR3 nucleotides read TGTGCCAGCTCAACAGGGGTACCTGAAGCTTTCTTT. Complete variable domain (other parts from reference TRBV18 and TRBJ1-1): NAGVMQNPRHLVRRRGQEARLRCSPMKGHSHVYWYRQLPEEGLKFMVYLQKENIIDESGMPKERFSAEFPKEGPSILRIQQVVRGDSAAYFCASSTGVPEAFFGQGTRLTVV.

The V and J genes are TRBV6-5 and TRBJ2-5, with TRBD1 matching over 9 bases. V lost 4 bases, J lost 5 bases, and 5 bases stayed unmatched. This CDR3 region has 14 residues. Germline CDR1 reads MNHEY; CDR2 reads SVGAGI. The CDR3 here is CASSSGQGYETQYF. In nucleotides, the CDR3 is TGTGCCAGCAGTTCGGGACAGGGTTATGAGACCCAGTACTTC.

The chain has TRBV18 and TRBJ1-5; TRBD1 matches 7 bases. The V gene end was trimmed by 4 bases and the J gene end by 5 bases; junction bases not matched to a gene: 2. CDR1 and CDR2 (germline): KGHSH, LQKENI. The CDR3 covers 13 residues. In DNA form, the CDR3 reads TGTGCCAGCTCACGCGACAGGGATCAGCCCCAGCATTTT. Translated, it gives CASSRDRDQPQHF.

In DNA, the CDR3 is TGTGCCAGCAGCGCCCCAGGGGCCCACTCCTACGAGCAGTACTTC. Protein: CASSAPGAHSYEQYF. The chain has TRBV9 and TRBJ2-7; possibly TRBD1 for D (6 bases). CDR3 size: 15 residues. V lost 3 bases, J lost 0 bases, and 13 bases lay in between. Germline CDR1 reads SGDLS; CDR2 reads YYNGEE.

This clone was counted at least ten times. The chain has TRBV19 and TRBJ2-3; 12 nucleotides agree with TRBD2. Trimming at V came to 7 bases and at J to 6 bases, leaving 8 bases not matched to a gene. CDR3 length equals 15 residues. Per the germline V gene, CDR1 is LNHDA and CDR2 is SQIVND (reference sequence). This CDR3 is CASTVLAGGPDTQYF. CDR3 sequence (DNA): TGTGCCAGTACCGTGCTAGCGGGGGGGCCCGATACGCAGTATTTT.

This chain links TRBV7-2 with TRBJ2-7; no reliable D call. CDR1 is SGHTA, CDR2 FQGNSA, per germline. This CDR3 contains 13 residues. Trimming left V 8 bases short and J 3 bases short, with 14 bases between. The CDR3 sequence: CASEITRGYEQYF. The CDR3 nucleotides read TGTGCCAGCGAAATCACGCGAGGCTACGAGCAGTACTTC.

The rearrangement links TRBV11-2 to TRBJ2-1; TRBD1 might be the D (6 bases). Per germline, CDR1 SGHAT and CDR2 FQNNGV. V gave up 1 base and J gave up 7 bases, with 14 bases separating them. CDR3 length equals 15 residues. The CDR3 here is CASSLGAGVKNEQFF. The CDR3 DNA is TGTGCCAGCAGCTTAGGGGCAGGGGTGAAGAATGAGCAGTTCTTC.

With regard to this clone: Different DNA sequences within this sample yield the same CDR3. The genes are TRBV10-1 and TRBJ2-5; 9 nucleotides agree with TRBD2. Germline lookup yields CDR1 WNHNN and CDR2 SYGVQD (reference sequence). V shed 5 bases, J shed 1 base, and the junction held 2 bases outside the gene matches. This CDR3 has 14 amino acids. The CDR3 DNA reads as TGCGCCAGCAGTAGCGGGGGGCCCCAAGAGACCCAGTACTTC. Its protein product is CASSSGGPQETQYF.

The V call is TRBV9, the J call TRBJ2-1; 12 nucleotides line up with TRBD2. Germline-derived CDR1 and CDR2 are SGDLS and YYNGEE. Trimming cost V 0 bases and J 6 bases; bases outside gene matches: 7. The CDR3 is 17 residues long. The CDR3 nucleotides read TGTGCCAGCAGCGTAGGTCCCTCTAGCGGGAGGGTCAATGAGCAGTTCTTC. Translating gives CASSVGPSSGRVNEQFF.

V is TRBV5-8 and J is TRBJ1-5; TRBD1 matches at 8 bases. Germline lookup yields CDR1 SGHTS and CDR2 YDEGEE. V trimming: 7 bases; J trimming: 5 bases; junction bases outside the gene matches: 11. This CDR3 spans 15 amino acids. In DNA form, the CDR3 reads TGTGCCAGCCAGTACGGGACAGGATCTTATCAGCCCCAGCATTTT. Protein product: CASQYGTGSYQPQHF.

The rearrangement links TRBV4-2 to TRBJ2-3; the D is unclear. CDR3 size: 15 residues. Germline V gives CDR1 LGHNA, CDR2 YNFKEQ. V was clipped by 0 bases and J by 0 bases, with 7 bases between them. This CDR3 reads CASSQESTSTDTQYF. In DNA, the CDR3 is TGTGCCAGCAGCCAAGAGTCCACTAGCACAGATACGCAGTATTTT.

The chain is built from TRBV4-2 and TRBJ2-1, with 7 bases lining up with TRBD2. The germline V gene encodes CDR1 LGHNA and CDR2 YNFKEQ. The J segment lost 7 bases and the V segment lost 0 bases, leaving 3 bases of the junction unmatched. The CDR3 is made up of 14 amino acids. CDR3 in DNA: TGTGCCAGCAGCCAAGATATGGGGGGGAATGAGCAGTTCTTC. Translation gives CASSQDMGGNEQFF.

This chain's CDR3 is CASRGAIQETQYF. CDR3 bases: TGCGCCAGCCGGGGGGCAATACAAGAGACCCAGTACTTC. The rearrangement links TRBV5-1 to TRBJ2-5, with D tentatively TRBD2 (7 bases). Between the trimmed V and J ends, which lost 7 bases and 2 bases, there was a span of 12 bases. Germline loops: CDR1 SGHRS, CDR2 YFSETQ. This CDR3 spans 13 amino acids.

This clone showed up just once. V and J are TRBV25-1 and TRBJ2-1, with a tentative D call TRBD2 (6 bases). The CDR3 runs to 16 residues. CDR1 is MGHDK, CDR2 SYGVNS, per germline. The ends were cut back, 3 bases at V and 7 bases at J, with 19 bases in the middle. CDR3 DNA sequence: TGTGCCAGCAGTGATACCGGGACTGGGCACCGGAATGAGCAGTTCTTC. The encoded protein is CASSDTGTGHRNEQFF. The full variable domain, completed using reference TRBV25-1 and TRBJ2-1, is EADIYQTPRYLVIGTGKKITLECSQTMGHDKMYWYQQDPGMELHLIHYSYGVNSTEKGDLSSESTVSRIRTEHFPLTLESARPSHTSQYLCASSDTGTGHRNEQFFGPGTRLTVL.

This CDR3 reads CASSVTGVGDEQYF. In DNA form, the CDR3 reads TGTGCCAGCAGCGTGACAGGGGTTGGCGACGAGCAGTACTTC. V and J are TRBV5-5 and TRBJ2-7, with 8 nucleotides matching TRBD1. This CDR3 contains 14 residues. V trimming: 4 bases; J trimming: 5 bases; junction bases outside the gene matches: 8. CDR1 is SGHKS, CDR2 YYEKEE, per germline (reference sequence). Combining the CDR3 with reference TRBV5-5 and TRBJ2-7 gives the whole variable domain DAGVTQSPTHLIKTRGQQVTLRCSPISGHKSVSWYQQVLGQGPQFIFQYYEKEERGRGNFPDRFSARQFPNYSSELNVNALLLGDSALYLCASSVTGVGDEQYFGPGTRLTVT.

This clone showed up just once. The J gene is TRBJ2-2, the V gene TRBV6-5; 8 positions agree with TRBD1. Germline V lookup: CDR1 MNHEY, CDR2 SVGAGI. The CDR3 is made up of 14 amino acids. V dropped 9 bases and J dropped 2; count of bases not matched to a gene: 5. The CDR3 sequence is CASSGTGNTGELFF. CDR3 nucleotides: TGTGCCAGTTCCGGGACAGGAAACACCGGGGAGCTGTTTTTT.

The V call is TRBV15, the J call TRBJ2-5; TRBD1 might be the D (6 bases). Per germline, CDR1 LNHNV and CDR2 YYDKDF (reference sequence). V was clipped by 7 bases and J by 4 bases, with 16 bases between them. This CDR3 is 14 amino acids long. The CDR3 sequence: CATKQGLAGETQYF. In DNA, the CDR3 is TGTGCCACCAAACAGGGTTTGGCGGGAGAGACCCAGTACTTC.

The rearrangement uses TRBV29-1 and TRBJ1-2, with 9 bases that match TRBD1. V gave up 1 base and J gave up 6 bases; unmatched junction bases: 0. Germline V CDR1 and CDR2: SQVTM, ANQGSEA. CDR3 size: 12 residues. The CDR3, as DNA: TGCAGCGTTGAAGGGGACAGGGATGGCTACACCTTC. Translated, it gives CSVEGDRDGYTF. The full variable domain, its missing parts supplied by reference TRBV29-1 and TRBJ1-2, is SAVISQKPSRDICQRGTSLTIQCQVDSQVTMMFWYRQQPGQSLTLIATANQGSEATYESGFVIDKFPISRPNLTFSTLTVSNMSPEDSSIYLCSVEGDRDGYTFGSGTRLTVV.

The V gene is TRBV9, the J gene TRBJ2-2; D possibly corresponds to TRBD1 (6 bases). Between the trimmed V and J ends, which lost 3 bases and 3 bases, there was a span of 9 bases. This CDR3 spans 14 amino acids. CDR1 SGDLS and CDR2 YYNGEE come from the germline V gene. The CDR3 DNA follows: TGTGCCAGCAGCGCAGGGGCGTACACCGGGGAGCTGTTTTTT. Its translation: CASSAGAYTGELFF.

For this clone: Compared with germline, one end of the junction differs, possibly owing to a read error. This rearrangement joins TRBV7-7 to TRBJ2-5, with D possibly matching TRBD2 (6 bases). CDR3 length: 13 residues. Germline loops: CDR1 SSHAT, CDR2 FNYEAQ (reference sequence). The CDR3 sequence is CASSLGLFETQYF. CDR3 nucleotides: TGTGCTAGCAGCTTGGGACTTTTTGAGACCCAGTACTTC.

This chain links TRBV19 with TRBJ2-2, with D perhaps matching TRBD2 (7 bases). CDR3 length: 16 amino acids. Germline loops: CDR1 LNHDA, CDR2 SQIVND (reference sequence). V was shortened by 1 base and J by 7 bases, with 16 bases between the two germline ends. The CDR3 sequence: CASSIAGGRLDGELFF. The CDR3 DNA reads as TGTGCCAGTAGTATAGCCGGGGGGCGTCTAGACGGGGAGCTGTTTTTT.

V and J are TRBV19 and TRBJ2-5, with 8 bases identical to TRBD1. Per the germline V gene, CDR1 is LNHDA and CDR2 is SQIVND (reference sequence). The CDR3 spans 14 residues. V shed 4 bases and J 3 bases; nucleotides not matched to a gene: 4. CDR3 bases: TGTGCCAGTAGTAAAAACAGGGGGAAAGAGACCCAGTACTTC. It is translated as CASSKNRGKETQYF. Filled out from reference TRBV19 and TRBJ2-5, the complete variable domain reads DGGITQSPKYLFRKEGQNVTLSCEQNLNHDAMYWYRQDPGQGLRLIYYSQIVNDFQKGDIAEGYSVSREKKESFPLTVTSAQKNPTAFYLCASSKNRGKETQYFGPGTRLLVL.

This clone was counted once. V and J are TRBV5-1 and TRBJ2-2, with 9 bases matching TRBD1. The length of the CDR3 is 15 residues. Germline CDR1 and CDR2: SGHRS and YFSETQ. J lost 6 bases, V lost 0 bases, and 3 bases had no gene match. The CDR3 DNA follows: TGCGCCAGCAGCTTGGGACAGGGGGTTCCCGGGGAGCTGTTTTTT. Protein product: CASSLGQGVPGELFF.

For the CDR3, the DNA is TGTGCCAGCAGGCTAACAGGACCCTTGAACACTGAAGCTTTCTTT. Amino acids: CASRLTGPLNTEAFF. The chain is built from TRBV27 and TRBJ1-1; tentatively, D is TRBD1 (5 bases). Between the trimmed V and J ends, which lost 6 bases and 0 bases, there was a span of 14 bases. The CDR3 is made up of 15 amino acids. Germline loops: CDR1 MNHEY, CDR2 SMNVEV (reference sequence).

This chain links TRBV6-6 with TRBJ2-7, with 12 bases fitting TRBD2. The V and J ends lost 8 bases and 7 bases, in that order; junction bases with no gene match: 6. CDR3 size: 13 residues. CDR1 is MNHNY and CDR2 is SVGAGI in the germline V gene (reference sequence). CDR3 sequence: CASGLAGTGEQYF. In nucleotides, the CDR3 is TGTGCCAGCGGACTAGCGGGGACAGGGGAGCAGTACTTC.

V is TRBV5-3 and J is TRBJ2-7; 7 positions agree with TRBD2. TRBV5-3 counts as an open reading frame of uncertain function. The V segment lost 1 base and the J segment 2 bases; nucleotides outside the gene matches: 6. The CDR3 has 15 amino acids. The CDR3 DNA reads as TGTGCCAGAAGCTTGTACTTGCGGGAGACCTACGAGCAGTACTTC. Its translation is CARSLYLRETYEQYF.